The clone carrying this T cell receptor (beta chain) was observed at least ten times. These data originate in a study of patients and donors after allogeneic stem cell transplantation. Each CDR3 protein is one row after TCRdb ran MiXCR on the RT-PCR reads. The sample yields under 95,000 distinct CDR3 sequences, 4.5% to 5% seen once. The receptor was derived from a human donor who was either an allogeneic HSCT recipient or a stem cell or donor lymphocyte infusion donor (not recorded which). It is not recorded whose cells these are; they may come from a transplant donor. Sequencing was performed on blood, either unsorted or a sorted T cell fraction (not recorded which).

In DNA, the CDR3 is TGTGCCAGCAGCCCGCTTGATAGGGCGCCCAAGAGCTCCTACGAGCAGTACTTC. Protein: CASSPLDRAPKSSYEQYF. The rearrangement uses TRBV11-2 and TRBJ2-7; D unresolved. The V gene's germline CDR1 is SGHAT and CDR2 FQNNGV. V lost 5 bases and J 0 bases, leaving 23 bases between the germline ends. This CDR3 region has 18 residues.